Each of the 19 T cell receptor beta chains below was sequenced from the same sample in a study of neurological immune-mediated disorders. TCRdb passed the 5' RACE reads through MiXCR, listing each CDR3 protein once. The data show around 100,000 distinct CDR3 sequences, 10% to 12% seen once. The time point was: longitudinal time-point 3. Sequences were obtained from PBMCs. These receptors originate from a female donor with HTLV-1-associated myelopathy (HAM/TSP).

This clonotype was counted ten times or more. CDR3 sequence (DNA): TGCGCCAGCAGTGAGGACACGGGCTACGAGCAGTACTTC. Protein product: CASSEDTGYEQYF. The chain is built from TRBV10-1 and TRBJ2-7; D gene ambiguous. The CDR3 sequence is 13 residues long. Looked up from germline, CDR1 is WNHNN and CDR2 is SYGVQD (reference sequence). The V end lost 2 bases, the J end lost 3 bases, and 8 bases lay between the germline ends.

This clonotype came up many times. J is TRBJ1-4 and V is TRBV5-5, with TRBD1 matching 7 bases. Germline V gene data show CDR1 as SGHKS and CDR2 as YYEKEE (reference sequence). V gave up 4 bases and J gave up 4 bases; unmatched junction bases: 7. CDR3 length: 15 amino acids. The CDR3 sequence is CASSPTGVINEKLFF. The CDR3 bases are TGTGCCAGCAGCCCAACAGGGGTTATTAATGAAAAACTGTTTTTT.

Ten or more counts support this clonotype. The chain carries TRBV5-1 and TRBJ1-5, with a weak D call TRBD1 (6 bases). This CDR3 contains 16 residues. Deletions cut 4 bases from V and 0 bases from J, with 14 bases between. Germline V gene lookup returns CDR1 SGHRS and CDR2 YFSETQ. The CDR3 is CASSRTDRNSNQPQHF. In DNA form, the CDR3 reads TGCGCCAGCAGCCGAACGGACAGAAATAGCAATCAGCCCCAGCATTTT.

This clonotype was seen at least ten times. The CDR3 nucleotides read TGTGCCAGCAGTGAAGTCCTCTATGGCTACACCTTC. It specifies CASSEVLYGYTF. The rearrangement uses TRBV6-1 and TRBJ1-2, with unresolved D. The germline V gene has CDR1 MNHNS and CDR2 SASEGT. With 1 base removed from V and 4 bases from J, the gap between germline ends came to 4 bases. This CDR3 has 12 amino acids.

The chain couples TRBV7-9 to TRBJ1-1; no clear D gene. CDR3 length: 13 residues. Trimming removed 3 bases at V and 4 bases at J, with 9 bases between. CDR1 and CDR2 from the germline V gene are SEHNR and FQNEAQ (reference sequence). The CDR3 DNA reads as TGTGCCAGCAGCTTGTGGGGTTCCACTGAAGCTTTCTTT. This translates into CASSLWGSTEAFF.

This clonotype has ten or more counts. V gene TRBV20-1 combines with J gene TRBJ1-4; D gene ambiguous. The V gene lost 0 bases and the J gene lost 7 bases, with 12 bases spanning the gap. Germline V gene sequence: CDR1 DFQATT, CDR2 SNEGSKA (reference sequence). There are 14 residues in the CDR3. CDR3 bases: TGCAGTGCTAGAGAGTTTATAGCGGGTGAAAAACTGTTTTTT. It encodes CSAREFIAGEKLFF.

The sample holds many counts of this clonotype. V usage is TRBV6-5 and J usage is TRBJ1-1; tentatively, D is TRBD1 (5 bases). CDR1 is MNHEY, CDR2 SVGAGI, per germline. This CDR3 is 14 amino acids long. Deletions cut 3 bases from V and 1 base from J, with 9 bases between. CDR3 in DNA: TGTGCCAGCAGTTATGAGACAGCGAACACTGAAGCTTTCTTT. Translation: CASSYETANTEAFF.

This clonotype was detected ten times or more. The V and J genes are TRBV5-1 and TRBJ2-3; 14 bases match TRBD2. CDR1 and CDR2 from the germline V gene are SGHRS and YFSETQ. This CDR3 contains 18 residues. Trimming removed 3 bases from V and 6 bases from J; junction bases left unmatched: 12. CDR3 sequence reads: CASSSYRPGTSGGDTQYF. DNA of the CDR3: TGCGCCAGCAGCTCATACCGACCGGGGACTAGCGGGGGTGATACGCAGTATTTT. The whole variable domain, filled in from reference TRBV5-1 and TRBJ2-3, reads KAGVTQTPRYLIKTRGQQVTLSCSPISGHRSVSWYQQTPGQGLQFLFEYFSETQRNKGNFPGRFSGRQFSNSRSEMNVSTLELGDSALYLCASSSYRPGTSGGDTQYFGPGTRLTVL.

This clonotype has a handful of counts. V and J are TRBV27 and TRBJ2-1, with a tentative D call TRBD2 (6 bases). The CDR3 contains 15 residues. Germline V gene lookup returns CDR1 MNHEY and CDR2 SMNVEV (reference sequence). Trimming removed 4 bases at V and 0 bases at J, with 10 bases between. The CDR3 reads CASSSRGLSYNEQFF. CDR3 nucleotides: TGTGCCAGCAGTTCGAGGGGACTCTCCTACAATGAGCAGTTCTTC.

The table lists this clonotype with many counts. The V gene is TRBV5-1, the J gene TRBJ2-2, with a tentative D call TRBD1 (6 bases). CDR3 length: 17 residues. Germline V gene data show CDR1 as SGHRS and CDR2 as YFSETQ. The V end lost 3 bases, the J end lost 3 bases, and 18 bases lay between the germline ends. The CDR3 DNA is TGCGCCAGCAGCTCGACCCCCGACAGGAGAGACACCGGGGAGCTGTTTTTT. Its protein product is CASSSTPDRRDTGELFF.

The sample holds many counts of this clonotype. The chain combines TRBV10-3 with TRBJ2-1, with a weak D call TRBD1 (5 bases). CDR3 length: 16 amino acids. Germline CDR1 ENHRY, CDR2 SYGVKD. Trimming removed 6 bases at V and 2 bases at J, with 17 bases between. The CDR3, as DNA: TGTGCCATCAGCCAAGGGGCCGGGCCCCCCTACAATGAGCAGTTCTTC. Residues: CAISQGAGPPYNEQFF.

This clonotype was recorded many times. This sequence joins TRBV5-1 and TRBJ1-1, with D tentatively TRBD1 (5 bases). In germline, CDR1 is SGHRS, CDR2 YFSETQ. Between the trimmed V and J ends, which lost 3 bases and 1 base, there was a span of 7 bases. The CDR3 has 13 amino acids. The CDR3 DNA sequence: TGCGCCAGCAGCTGGGACGGGAACACTGAAGCTTTCTTT. This sequence encodes CASSWDGNTEAFF.

This clonotype has ten or more counts. The chain combines TRBV5-1 with TRBJ1-2; D gene uncertain. Trimming left V 0 bases short and J 2 bases short, with 17 bases between. From germline, CDR1 is SGHRS and CDR2 YFSETQ. The CDR3 length is 17 residues. The CDR3 loop reads CASSLDLNSLFNYGYTF. In nucleotides, the CDR3 is TGCGCCAGCAGCTTGGACCTTAACAGTTTATTCAACTATGGCTACACCTTC.

Ten or more counts support this clonotype. This chain joins TRBV20-1 and TRBJ2-1; TRBD2 matches at 8 bases. The ends lost 3 bases at V and 6 bases at J; junction bases unmatched: 7. This CDR3 has 14 residues. The germline V gene has CDR1 DFQATT and CDR2 SNEGSKA (reference sequence). CDR3: CSASVGGGFNEQFF. Written as DNA, the CDR3 is TGCAGTGCTAGTGTGGGCGGGGGGTTCAATGAGCAGTTCTTC.

The chain uses TRBV5-1 and TRBJ2-3; D is undetermined. Deletions cut 1 base from V and 0 bases from J, with 9 bases between. The CDR3 spans 15 residues. The germline V gene has CDR1 SGHRS and CDR2 YFSETQ. CDR3 amino acids: CASSLSSFSTDTQYF. The CDR3 DNA reads as TGCGCCAGCAGCTTGAGCAGCTTTAGCACAGATACGCAGTATTTT. The full variable domain, its missing parts supplied by reference TRBV5-1 and TRBJ2-3, is KAGVTQTPRYLIKTRGQQVTLSCSPISGHRSVSWYQQTPGQGLQFLFEYFSETQRNKGNFPGRFSGRQFSNSRSEMNVSTLELGDSALYLCASSLSSFSTDTQYFGPGTRLTVL.

This clonotype was seen many times. This chain joins TRBV7-2 and TRBJ2-7; TRBD1 matches at 9 bases. Per the germline V gene, CDR1 is SGHTA and CDR2 is FQGNSA. After removal of 5 bases from V and 3 bases from J, the junction contained 8 bases not matched to a gene. This CDR3 has 15 residues. DNA of the CDR3: TGTGCCAGCAGCCGACGACAGGGGGTAGTCTACGAGCAGTACTTC. Translating gives CASSRRQGVVYEQYF.

This clonotype has a count of ten or more. The chain is built from TRBV7-8 and TRBJ2-3; TRBD1 matches 10 bases. CDR3 size: 17 residues. The junction had 7 bases not matched to a gene; V was cut back by 0 bases and J by 4 bases. Germline CDR1 and CDR2: SGHVS and FQNEAQ. CDR3 in amino acids: CASSLAGTGAGADTQYF. Here the CDR3 DNA reads TGTGCCAGCAGCTTAGCGGGGACAGGGGCAGGCGCAGATACGCAGTATTTT.

This clonotype occurred many times. This chain links TRBV15 with TRBJ1-2; unclear D gene. The CDR3 is made up of 13 amino acids. V dropped 0 bases and J dropped 9 bases, with 11 bases sitting between them. Per germline, CDR1 LNHNV and CDR2 YYDKDF (reference sequence). The CDR3 nucleotides are TGTGCCACCAGCAGAGATCTGACGAAGAGCTACACCTTC. It yields the protein CATSRDLTKSYTF. Full variable domain (rest looked up from reference TRBV15 and TRBJ1-2): DAMVIQNPRYQVTQFGKPVTLSCSQTLNHNVMYWYQQKSSQAPKLLFHYYDKDFNNEADTPDNFQSRRPNTSFCFLDIRSPGLGDTAMYLCATSRDLTKSYTFGSGTRLTVV.

The J gene is TRBJ1-5, the V gene TRBV4-1; D remains unclear. Germline CDR1 is MGHRA and CDR2 is YSYEKL. V shed 0 bases and J shed 6 bases, with 9 bases lying between them. The CDR3 spans 14 residues. The CDR3 region has the DNA TGCGCCAGCAGCCAAGAAACGCAAGGTCAGCCCCAGCATTTT. It yields the protein CASSQETQGQPQHF.